Reported below is one T cell receptor (beta chain). The antigen it binds to is not known. Nothing much larger sits one base from this clone, and base qualities are not available. The data were taken from a study of blood T cell repertoires in COVID-19 (dated by TCRdb to the early 2020s). In terms of the full investigation: The collaborator samples originated in the United States, Italy and Spain and spanned the acute and convalescent phases of COVID-19. Where HLA class I and class II types were available, the types were taken from metadata supplied by the sample provider, not from assay-based typing. The material from the prospective study consisted of cDNA or gDNA derived from T cells, B-cell-depleted T cells, or PBMCs. Nearly every sample came with metadata listing a de-identified subject ID, COVID-19 status, age in years and sex. Deeply sampled blood TCRbeta repertoires from subjects exposed to, actively infected with, or recovered from COVID-19 were included in the dataset. The repertoires were released in a freely available public database meant as a resource for research on the immune response to SARS-CoV-2. The samples were drawn from two sources: the first 160 participants of the ongoing ImmuneRACE study, and 1,254 subjects contributed by 6 global collaborators.

The immunoSEQ Assay, a bias-controlled multiplex PCR, was used to amplify TCRbeta CDR3 regions from genomic DNA. The authors processed their data as follows. The number of nucleated cells in each sample was estimated by amplification of reference gene primers within the assay. To quantify the absolute abundance of each unique TCRbeta CDR3 rearrangement, sequence reads were collapsed and filtered. Productive Simpson clonality was computed per sample as the square root of Simpson's diversity index over productive rearrangements. Imported from immuneACCESS, the table was reduced by TCRdb to in-frame sequences with V and J called. These copies leave out some clones; in studies compared against another copy, an unresolved V gene accounts for under half, and the cause of the remainder is not known. Clonal size and the V and J genes are those of that table, whereas D and trimming came from the DNA. The sample table lists approximately 350,000 clones, 83% of them with a count of one. 2.5% to 3% of the sample lies in the top ten.

Here is what the overall study found, with its caveats: The amount of clinical and demographic metadata varied by source and participant and was provided uncurated.

CDR1 is given as SGHRS and CDR2 as YFSETQ, both from the germline V gene. The junction carries 5 bases between V and J, which are trimmed by 2 bases and 5 bases respectively. There are 13 amino acids in the CDR3, from cysteine to phenylalanine inclusive. CDR3 DNA only is kept here, 39 bases in frame from base 1. Each collaborating institution followed its own protocols to collect whole blood in K2EDTA tubes. For TCRbeta analysis, collaborators shipped samples as frozen whole blood, isolated PBMCs, or DNA extracted from either of those sample types. The source material was peripheral blood. This receptor was taken from a man aged 25 to 40 with active or convalescent COVID-19. The rearrangement joined TRBV5-1 to TRBJ1-6, with the identity of the D gene unclear. Here is the DNA: TGCGCCAGCAGCTTCTCTGATAATTCACCCCTCCACTTT. This is translated as CASSFSDNSPLHF.